This T cell receptor (beta chain) appears in the sequencing data of a study of T cell changes during pregnancy in multiple sclerosis. Here immunoSEQ multiplex PCR was the method, and the copy in TCRdb shows in-frame clones only, minus some. The sample consists of approximately 89,000 clones, roughly 94% of them appearing once. The origin of this receptor is a female donor in good health, enrolled as a control in a pregnancy study. This sample comprised peripheral blood, obtained after pregnancy.

The CDR3, as DNA: TGTGCCAGCAGTGAAAGTAGCGGGAGTCAGGGGAATGAGCAGTTCTTC. It yields the protein CASSESSGSQGNEQFF. This sequence joins TRBV6-1 and TRBJ2-1; 9 nucleotides align to TRBD2. J lost 7 bases, V lost 2 bases, and 9 bases had no gene match. The CDR3 has 16 amino acids. CDR1 MNHNS and CDR2 SASEGT come from the germline V gene.